This T cell receptor beta chain appears in the sequencing data of a study of cytomegalovirus exposure and HLA in healthy donors. It was with 60 Vbeta and 13 Jbeta primers that the PCR ran. Produced via immunoSEQ multiplex PCR; TCRdb's table is partial and in-frame only. The table includes fewer than 250,000 clones, roughly four fifths detected once. Per germline, CDR1 SQVTM and CDR2 ANQGSEA. CDR3 length equals 17 residues. Trimming shortened V by 4 bases and J by 1 base, and 22 bases separated the two germline ends. Remarks on this clone: The antigen is undetermined.

Study conclusions and caveats: It was in a later analysis that TCR association rates were seen to vary by HLA locus, highest for DRB1 and lowest for HLA-C.

This chain joins TRBV29-1 and TRBJ1-1; D possibly corresponds to TRBD1 (6 bases). The sample consisted of PBMCs. The clonotype originates from a man aged 18 to 30 in good health and CMV-seronegative. CDR3 protein: CSVVWDTLWGENTEAFF. The CDR3 DNA follows: TGCAGCGTTGTCTGGGACACCCTATGGGGCGAGAACACTGAAGCTTTCTTT.